These 20 T cell receptor beta chains came from one sample sequenced in a study of T cells after posttransplantation cyclophosphamide. Repertoires were generated with immunoSEQ multiplex PCR, while TCRdb's copy carries only in-frame clones and drops some. The sample gives more than 40,000 clones, none seen only once, and the top ten clones hold 2.2%. The material sequenced was PBMCs. Receptors originate from a middle-aged man in good health, CMV-negative, and a related stem cell transplant donor.

About this clone itself: The CDR3 does not end in the conserved phenylalanine or tryptophan, so this is likely a read error. DNA of the CDR3: TGTGCCAGCAGGTGGCAGGGGGCGCTAGGAGGGGCCAACGTCCTGACTTCC. This codes for CASRWQGALGGANVLTS. V gene TRBV28 combines with J gene TRBJ2-6; TRBD1 matches at 8 bases. The CDR3 covers 17 residues. The V gene's germline CDR1 is MDHEN and CDR2 SYDVKM. V was pared by 6 bases and J by 4 bases, with 11 bases of the junction left unmatched.

This clone has a count of ten or more. The chain combines TRBV5-6 with TRBJ2-1; 16 nucleotides match TRBD2. Germline V gene lookup returns CDR1 SGHDT and CDR2 YYEEEE. The J segment lost 8 bases and the V segment lost 4 bases, leaving 9 bases of the junction unmatched. CDR3 length: 17 amino acids. CDR3 sequence reads: CASSRGLAGGYKYEQFF. DNA for the CDR3: TGTGCCAGCAGCCGGGGACTAGCGGGAGGGTATAAGTATGAGCAGTTCTTC.

This clone was detected ten times or more. Written as DNA, the CDR3 is TGCGCCAGCAGCTTGGGAGGGGGCGACACTGAAGCTTTCTTT. This encodes CASSLGGGDTEAFF. The gene calls are TRBV5-1 and TRBJ1-1; 7 bases match TRBD1. With 0 bases clipped from V and 3 bases from J, the junction kept 2 bases outside the gene matches. The germline gives CDR1 SGHRS, CDR2 YFSETQ. The CDR3 is 14 amino acids.

This clone was seen at least ten times. The chain is built from TRBV20-1 and TRBJ2-1, with D possibly matching TRBD1 (5 bases). The CDR3 consists of 11 residues. The germline V gene encodes CDR1 DFQATT and CDR2 SNEGSKA (reference sequence). V was clipped by 6 bases and J by 9 bases, with 12 bases between them. In DNA form, the CDR3 reads TGCAGTGCCAGGGAAGGGATTGAGCAGTTCTTC. Residues: CSAREGIEQFF.

This clone has at least ten counts. The chain couples TRBV6-1 to TRBJ2-1; 11 bases are a match to TRBD2. CDR1 is MNHNS and CDR2 is SASEGT in the germline V gene. V was pared by 2 bases and J by 9 bases, with 12 bases of the junction left unmatched. The CDR3 has 17 residues. The CDR3 DNA reads as TGTGCCAGCAGTGAAATCAGGGCTAGCGGGAGGAATGGTGAGCAGTTCTTC. Protein product: CASSEIRASGRNGEQFF.

This clone was recorded many times. This chain connects TRBV27 to TRBJ2-7; a possible D gene is TRBD2 (5 bases). The CDR3 contains 18 residues. Germline CDR1 and CDR2: MNHEY and SMNVEV (reference sequence). Deletions cut 4 bases from V and 4 bases from J, with 26 bases between. CDR3: CASSSLGKLPMNFYEQYF. In DNA form, the CDR3 reads TGTGCCAGCAGTTCCCTCGGGAAGCTACCCATGAACTTTTACGAGCAGTACTTC.

The table lists this clone with many counts. This CDR3 reads CASSPGTVQETQYF. CDR3 sequence (DNA): TGTGCCAGCAGCCCAGGGACAGTACAAGAGACCCAGTACTTC. The J gene is TRBJ2-5, the V gene TRBV5-4; 7 positions match TRBD1. Per the germline V gene, CDR1 is SGHNT and CDR2 is YYREEE (reference sequence). V was pared by 4 bases and J by 2 bases, with 5 bases of the junction left unmatched. The CDR3 contains 14 residues.

This clone was observed at least ten times. The chain couples TRBV7-9 to TRBJ1-4, with a weak D call TRBD1 (5 bases). Trimming shortened V by 5 bases and J by 4 bases, and 11 bases separated the two germline ends. The CDR3 extends over 14 amino acids. Germline CDR1 SEHNR, CDR2 FQNEAQ (reference sequence). The CDR3 loop is CASSPTVNNEKLFF. CDR3 nucleotides: TGTGCCAGCAGCCCGACAGTAAATAATGAAAAACTGTTTTTT.

This clone was picked up many times. This sequence joins TRBV5-6 and TRBJ2-7, with 12 bases fitting TRBD2. The CDR3 contains 18 residues. Germline V gives CDR1 SGHDT, CDR2 YYEEEE. V was clipped by 5 bases and J by 0 bases; unmatched bases: 12. CDR3 in DNA: TGTGCCAGCAGTCCGGGACTAGCGGGTAATCCTAGCTCCTACGAGCAGTACTTC. This codes for CASSPGLAGNPSSYEQYF.

This clone was found many times. The chain couples TRBV7-9 to TRBJ2-7; 8 bases fit TRBD1. The CDR3 runs to 12 residues. Trimming took 8 bases from V and 5 from J; bases not matched to a gene: 5. Germline V gives CDR1 SEHNR, CDR2 FQNEAQ (reference sequence). The CDR3 DNA is TGTGCCAGCCGACAGGGGTTCCACGAGCAGTACTTC. This encodes CASRQGFHEQYF.

This clone was observed many times. The chain is built from TRBV7-9 and TRBJ1-3; D not certain. Germline CDR1 and CDR2: SEHNR and FQNEAQ (reference sequence). This CDR3 region has 14 residues. V lost 6 bases, J lost 0 bases, and 9 bases lay in between. CDR3 sequence reads: CASSQPSSGNTIYF. The CDR3 bases are TGTGCCAGCAGTCAACCGAGCTCTGGAAACACCATATATTTT.

This clone was counted ten times or more. CDR3 loop: CASRTSGRGEQYF. Here the CDR3 DNA reads TGTGCCAGCAGAACTAGCGGGAGAGGCGAGCAGTACTTC. J is TRBJ2-7 and V is TRBV6-5, with 11 positions matching TRBD2. The CDR3 is 13 amino acids. Germline V lookup: CDR1 MNHEY, CDR2 SVGAGI. J gave up 6 bases and V 6 bases, and 4 bases lay outside the gene matches.

This clone was observed many times. V is TRBV6-6 and J is TRBJ2-5; D not certain. The germline CDR1 and CDR2 sequences are MNHNY and SVGAGI (reference sequence). Trimming pared 0 bases from V and 5 bases from J, leaving 4 bases between. The CDR3 runs 12 residues. CDR3 nucleotides: TGTGCCAGCAGTTACTCGAGTGAGACCCAGTACTTC. It codes for CASSYSSETQYF.

This clone came up many times. The J gene is TRBJ2-1, the V gene TRBV28, with D possibly being TRBD2 (6 bases). Germline assignment: CDR1 MDHEN and CDR2 SYDVKM. The CDR3 runs to 14 residues. V was cut by 5 bases and J by 4 bases, with 12 bases left in between. CDR3 sequence reads: CASSPPGTYNEQFF. CDR3 in DNA: TGTGCCAGCAGTCCCCCCGGGACTTACAATGAGCAGTTCTTC.

Ten or more counts support this clone. The CDR3 sequence: CAGQIGTENTEAFF. CDR3 nucleotides: TGTGCCGGCCAGATTGGCACAGAGAACACTGAAGCTTTCTTT. J is TRBJ1-1 and V is TRBV30, with D unresolved. V dropped 8 bases and J dropped 1 base, with 17 bases sitting between them. Germline CDR1 GTSNPN, CDR2 SVGIG (reference sequence). The CDR3 extends over 14 amino acids.

The chain is built from TRBV7-8 and TRBJ1-2; the match to TRBD1 covers 7 bases. CDR1 is SGHVS, CDR2 FQNEAQ, per germline. The CDR3 contains 13 residues. The ends lost 6 bases at V and 3 bases at J; junction bases unmatched: 4. The CDR3 DNA is TGTGCCAGCAGGCCAACAGGGGACTATGGCTACACCTTC. Its protein product is CASRPTGDYGYTF.

This clone showed up many times. The chain links TRBV6-1 to TRBJ2-3; TRBD1 is a possible D gene (5 bases). The CDR3 is 17 amino acids. The germline V and J ends were trimmed by 0 bases and 6 bases, with 19 bases remaining between them. In germline, CDR1 is MNHNS, CDR2 SASEGT. DNA of the CDR3: TGTGCCAGCAGTGAAGCGCCGGGCCACATCCCAGGGGATACGCAGTATTTT. Translated: CASSEAPGHIPGDTQYF.

The rearrangement links TRBV7-8 to TRBJ2-5; maybe TRBD2 (6 bases). TRBJ2-7 matches the DNA end more closely, so the J call is doubtful. Germline V lookup: CDR1 SGHVS, CDR2 FQNEAQ. The CDR3 length is 19 residues. CDR3 bases: TGTGCCAGCAGCCCAAGGCGGACTACGCCAACGCGGGATGTCGACGAGCAGTACTTC. The encoded protein is CASSPRRTTPTRDVDEQYF.

The chain couples TRBV7-2 to TRBJ2-5, with D unresolved. The tail of the sequence fits TRBJ2-7 better, so the J call may be wrong. The CDR3 contains 12 residues. Looked up from germline, CDR1 is SGHTA and CDR2 is FQGNSA. DNA for the CDR3: TGTGCCAGCAGCTCCGTATCCTACGAGCAGTACTTC. It translates to CASSSVSYEQYF.

This clone occurred many times. The V call is TRBV7-2, the J call TRBJ2-7; TRBD2 matches 10 bases. Germline V lookup: CDR1 SGHTA, CDR2 FQGNSA. V lost 5 bases to trimming and J lost 2 bases; unmatched junction nucleotides: 9. The CDR3 has 16 residues. The DNA of the CDR3 is TGTGCCAGCAGCGTCCAGGCTAGCGGGAGCACCTACGAGCAGTACTTC. This translates into CASSVQASGSTYEQYF. Full variable domain (missing parts from reference TRBV7-2 and TRBJ2-7): GAGVSQSPSNKVTEKGKDVELRCDPISGHTALYWYRQSLGQGLEFLIYFQGNSAPDKSGLPSDRFSAERTGGSVSTLTIQRTQQEDSAVYLCASSVQASGSTYEQYFGPGTRLTVT.